The sequence of this T cell receptor (beta chain) was determined in a study of blood T cells in healthy people across ages (dated by TCRdb to about 2015). Context from the whole study: In model experiments, template switching captured roughly one uniquely barcoded TCR beta cDNA molecule for every two T cells. The study measured age-related changes in TCR beta repertoire diversity using deep sequencing normalized with unique cDNA molecular identifiers. Donors were grouped into four age groups: young (average 16 years), middle-aged (39), aged (around 62) and long-lived (just over 80). To avoid experimental bias, donors of different ages were distributed randomly across sequencing lanes. Using the same blood draw, the study looked at two additional independent replicas of 1 million unique cDNA reads for two donors, one aged 18 to 29 and the other aged 80 or older. Study-wide findings and limitations: Compared with the aged group, the long-lived group had more naive CD4+ T cells, fewer expanded clones and increased TCR diversity, a pattern suggesting age selection. There was a strong correlation between observed TCR beta diversity and the percentage of naive T cells measured by flow cytometry. Because the CMV infection status of the donors was unknown, age-related changes in expanded clonotypes may potentially have been confounded. Observed TCR beta diversity per million T cells fell roughly linearly with age, and a significant reduction was already apparent by age around 40. Total diversity estimates from one million sequenced T cells were considered lower bounds and underestimates. Because profiling used bulk unsorted PBMCs, naive and antigen-experienced compartments could not be compared conclusively.

CDR1 DFQATT and CDR2 SNEGSKA were looked up in the germline V gene (reference sequence). The CDR3 measures 15 amino acids from cysteine to phenylalanine. This entry keeps only the CDR3 DNA: 45 bases, framed from base 1. Relative to germline, V is 6 bases shorter and J is 1 base shorter, with 18 bases between their ends. Preparation of the library involved 5' RACE. Sequencing was performed on an Illumina HiSeq 2500. The second PCR ran for roughly 6 to 11 cycles and used a J-beta primer mix along with a sample-barcoded 5' primer. A unique molecular identifier was introduced onto each TCR beta cDNA molecule by a template-switch 5' adaptor carrying 12 random nucleotides. Each sample yielded at least 2.5 million CDR3-containing paired-end reads. First-strand cDNA synthesis was performed from all RNA using the Mint cDNA synthesis kit, with priming by a TRBC-specific oligonucleotide. Following uracil-DNA glycosylase treatment, a first 18-cycle PCR with universal primers M1SS and BC2_uni_R was performed on all cDNA. The original methods were these. Normalization of each sample was performed by random selection of 1 million high-quality reads, each carrying a distinct molecular identifier. Reads sharing molecular identifiers were discarded rather than binned into consensus sequences. MiTCR, set to a Q25 quality threshold and the strictest error-elimination algorithm, was used for CDR3 identification, clonotype clustering and error correction. A nonparametric unseen species model using Euler transformation provided a lower-bound estimate of total TCR beta diversity. The public sequencing data were trimmed at Q25 with fastp and processed into clonotypes with MiXCR by TCRdb, which kept only in-frame beta chains. One record per CDR3 amino acid sequence lists the most common genes and DNA. For this entry, the V and J calls and clone size follow TCRdb and not the study's own pipeline. The sample records 850,000 to 1,000,000 distinct CDR3 sequences, roughly 43% of which are singletons. 13% of the sample lies in the top ten.

Systemically healthy Caucasian individuals from Russia, approximately 39 in total and aged 6 to 90 years, were included as donors. Roughly 10 milliliters of peripheral blood were drawn from each donor into EDTA-treated Vacutainer tubes. Ficoll-Paque density-gradient centrifugation was used to isolate PBMCs, with at least 7 million obtained per sample. Total RNA, at least 6 micrograms per sample, was extracted from PBMCs with Trizol reagent. For every donor, an aliquot of PBMCs went through flow cytometry to measure the percentages of naive CD45RAhigh/CD27high T cells. In the case of this clonotype: Its antigen has not been determined. No much larger clonotype is one base removed from it; base qualities were not supplied.

Rearrangement joined TRBV20-1 to TRBJ2-5; the D element might be TRBD1 or TRBD2, as each aligns at 5 bases. The material sequenced was blood. This clonotype was obtained from a man aged 25-45 years in good health. The CDR3 region: CSAGWGRLVQETQYF. The sequence in DNA is TGCAGTGCCGGATGGGGGAGACTTGTCCAAGAGACCCAGTACTTC.